Included here is one T cell receptor (beta chain) sequence, with context. Its cognate antigen is unknown. The record originates from a study of T-cell memory formation after mild COVID-19. Study-level points and caveats: Researchers report contracting CD4+ clones mostly in CM and EM, with CD8+ clones in EMRA. The appearance of some responding clones in pre-infection memory suggested that cross-reactive memory joined.

The CDR3 length is 15 residues. The V end lost 1 base, the J end lost 3 bases, and 15 bases lay between the germline ends. Looked up from germline, CDR1 is DFQATT and CDR2 is SNEGSKA (reference sequence). Via MiXCR, TCRdb re-called the 5' RACE reads, giving one row per CDR3 protein. The data contain about 190,000 distinct CDR3 sequences, about a fifth of them seen just once; the ten biggest clones take up roughly 23%. Sequencing was carried out using PBMCs or a T cell subset sorted from them (not recorded which). The chain uses TRBV20-1 and TRBJ1-1; D gene unclear. The clonotype was recovered from an adult woman who had mild COVID-19 (a few samples of this study predate the infection). Cell type and time point are not known. The CDR3 region is CSARGLGEGYTEAFF. The CDR3 region has the DNA TGCAGTGCTAGAGGCCTCGGGGAGGGTTACACTGAAGCTTTCTTT.